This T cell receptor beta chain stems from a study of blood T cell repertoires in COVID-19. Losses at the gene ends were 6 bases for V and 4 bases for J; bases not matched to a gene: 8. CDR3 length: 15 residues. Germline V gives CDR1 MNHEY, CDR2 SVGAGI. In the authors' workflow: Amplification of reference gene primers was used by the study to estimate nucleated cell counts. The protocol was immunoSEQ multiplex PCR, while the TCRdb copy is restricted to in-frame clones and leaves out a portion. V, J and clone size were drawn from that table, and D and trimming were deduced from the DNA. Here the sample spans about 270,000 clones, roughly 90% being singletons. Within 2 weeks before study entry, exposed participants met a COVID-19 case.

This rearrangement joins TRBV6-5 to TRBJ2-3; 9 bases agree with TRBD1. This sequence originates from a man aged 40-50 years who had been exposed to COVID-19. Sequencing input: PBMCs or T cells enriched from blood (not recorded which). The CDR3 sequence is CASSQPGQGSDTQYF. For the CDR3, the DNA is TGTGCCAGCAGCCAACCGGGACAGGGCTCAGATACGCAGTATTTT.